The next 31 T cell receptor beta chains were all read from a single sample in a study of T cells in Graves' hyperthyroidism and ophthalmopathy. Amplification targeted TCR beta CDR3 regions from RNA transcripts. When the TCR CDR3 underwent first-round RT-PCR, the HTBI primer set was used. TCRdb recomputed calls from the multiplex PCR reads with MiXCR, one row per CDR3 protein. The sample holds about 400,000 distinct CDR3 sequences, more than 20% seen once. The material sequenced was blood. The receptors were sampled from a man between 50 and 59 years old with Graves' hyperthyroidism.

The chain joins TRBV28 to TRBJ1-6; D gene unclear. CDR1 and CDR2 from the germline V gene are MDHEN and SYDVKM. Trimming pared 1 base from V and 6 bases from J, leaving 10 bases between. This CDR3 is 15 amino acids long. CDR3 nucleotide sequence: TGTGCCAGCAGTTTATCAGGACCCAGTAATTCACCCCTCCACTTT. This sequence encodes CASSLSGPSNSPLHF.

This clonotype showed up just a few times. V usage is TRBV6-5 and J usage is TRBJ1-2, with D tentatively TRBD1 (5 bases). Germline values: CDR1 MNHEY, CDR2 SVGAGI. The CDR3 has 12 residues. The V gene lost 6 bases and the J gene lost 8 bases, with 13 bases spanning the gap. CDR3 bases: TGTGCCAGCAGCCCTGAAGGGGACGGCTACACCTTC. It is translated as CASSPEGDGYTF.

At least ten counts were recorded for this clonotype. This chain joins TRBV11-2 and TRBJ2-3; 7 bases map to TRBD1. This CDR3 has 15 residues. Germline assignment: CDR1 SGHAT and CDR2 FQNNGV. The V gene end was trimmed by 5 bases and the J gene end by 1 base; junction bases not matched to a gene: 6. Written as DNA, the CDR3 is TGTGCCAGCAGCCAAGGGGGCGGAGGCACAGATACGCAGTATTTT. The encoded protein is CASSQGGGGTDTQYF.

The chain is built from TRBV19 and TRBJ1-2; TRBD1 is a possible D gene (6 bases). The length of the CDR3 is 17 residues. V was shortened by 0 bases and J by 4 bases, with 18 bases between the two germline ends. CDR1 and CDR2 (germline): LNHDA, SQIVND (reference sequence). CDR3 DNA sequence: TGTGCCAGTAGTATAGATTGGTCGGGGGCCTCATTCTATGGCTACACCTTC. Translated, it gives CASSIDWSGASFYGYTF.

V gene TRBV7-9 combines with J gene TRBJ2-5; D perhaps matches TRBD1 (6 bases). Trimming took off 6 bases at V and 4 bases at J, with 24 bases between the two ends. This CDR3 is 17 amino acids long. CDR1 and CDR2 (germline): SEHNR, FQNEAQ (reference sequence). CDR3 in DNA: TGTGCCAGCAGTTATAGGGGGAGACTTGCGTCCGGAGAGACCCAGTACTTC. This codes for CASSYRGRLASGETQYF.

The V gene is TRBV6-6, the J gene TRBJ1-3; D call uncertain. The CDR3 totals 16 residues. Germline lookup yields CDR1 MNHNY and CDR2 SVGAGI (reference sequence). The V and J ends lost 0 bases and 1 base respectively, with 10 bases between them. The CDR3 bases are TGTGCCAGCAGTTACTCGAATATGGGGTCTGGAAACACCATATATTTT. It codes for CASSYSNMGSGNTIYF.

CDR3 bases: TGTGCCAGCAGCTTAGCGGGGGGAACAAATGAGCAGTTCTTC. Protein sequence: CASSLAGGTNEQFF. The chain employs TRBV13 and TRBJ2-1; 7 bases fit TRBD2. The J segment lost 7 bases and the V segment lost 1 base, leaving 4 bases of the junction unmatched. This CDR3 has 14 residues. CDR1 and CDR2 (germline): PRHDT, FYEKMQ (reference sequence).

The table lists this clonotype with a few counts. V is TRBV28 and J is TRBJ2-6; a possible D gene is TRBD2 (5 bases). CDR1 is MDHEN and CDR2 is SYDVKM in the germline V gene. The CDR3 spans 18 residues. The germline V and J ends were trimmed by 4 bases and 2 bases, with 18 bases remaining between them. Written as DNA, the CDR3 is TGTGCCAGCAGTTCAACATCGAGGGTGGTTGCTGGGGCCAACGTCCTGACTTTC. Amino acids: CASSSTSRVVAGANVLTF.

In regard to this clonotype: This may be a read error: a much more frequent sequence differs by one nucleotide. Likely a read error: the CDR3 ends without its conserved phenylalanine or tryptophan. The chain joins TRBV27 to TRBJ2-7, with TRBD1 matching over 7 bases. Losses at the gene ends were 3 bases for V and 5 bases for J; bases not matched to a gene: 7. Germline CDR1 and CDR2: MNHEY and SMNVEV (reference sequence). The CDR3 spans 14 residues. The CDR3 reads CASSFIGGRHEQYL. CDR3 nucleotide sequence: TGTGCCAGCAGTTTCATAGGGGGCAGGCACGAGCAGTACCTC.

This clonotype was seen a handful of times. The chain uses TRBV10-1 and TRBJ2-5; D call uncertain. The CDR3 runs to 12 residues. Trimming pared 7 bases from V and 2 bases from J, leaving 8 bases between. The germline gives CDR1 WNHNN, CDR2 SYGVQD (reference sequence). The CDR3 DNA sequence: TGCGCCAGCAACAGAGCACAAGAGACCCAGTACTTC. Translated: CASNRAQETQYF.

In its sample, this clonotype was seen a few times. Sequence at one end of the junction differs from germline and may be a read error. The chain combines TRBV10-3 with TRBJ1-3; D not resolved. This CDR3 is 13 amino acids long. Germline assignment: CDR1 ENHRY and CDR2 SYGVKD. The CDR3 coding sequence is TGTGCCACCAGTCAAAACTCTGGAAACACCATATATTTT. Translation gives CATSQNSGNTIYF.

This clonotype was counted many times. V gene TRBV20-1 combines with J gene TRBJ2-1; the match to TRBD2 covers 9 bases. The CDR3 contains 16 residues. CDR1 is DFQATT and CDR2 is SNEGSKA in the germline V gene (reference sequence). The trim removed 4 bases at V and 4 bases at J, leaving 11 bases unmatched. This CDR3 reads CSANGPAGGGYNEQFF. In DNA, the CDR3 is TGCAGTGCTAACGGTCCAGCGGGGGGAGGGTACAATGAGCAGTTCTTC.

With regard to this clonotype: It may be a read error: a sequence one base away is much more abundant. The chain links TRBV28 to TRBJ2-7, with D possibly matching TRBD1 (6 bases). The CDR3 runs 18 residues. The V gene's germline CDR1 is MDHEN and CDR2 SYDVKM. This CDR3 is CASSSRGAGVTYSHEQYF. In DNA, the CDR3 is TGTGCCAGCAGTTCCCGAGGGGCAGGGGTGACCTACTCCCACGAGCAGTACTTC.

V is TRBV5-1 and J is TRBJ1-2; D remains unclear. V was pared by 0 bases and J by 0 bases, with 3 bases between. The CDR3 contains 13 residues. The germline V gene has CDR1 SGHRS and CDR2 YFSETQ. The CDR3 here is CASSLDTNYGYTF. The CDR3 coding sequence is TGCGCCAGCAGCTTGGACACTAACTATGGCTACACCTTC. The complete variable domain, with remaining parts taken from reference TRBV5-1 and TRBJ1-2, reads KAGVTQTPRYLIKTRGQQVTLSCSPISGHRSVSWYQQTPGQGLQFLFEYFSETQRNKGNFPGRFSGRQFSNSRSEMNVSTLELGDSALYLCASSLDTNYGYTFGSGTRLTVV.

This clonotype was seen a few times. The rearrangement uses TRBV6-1 and TRBJ2-4; 7 bases map to TRBD2. CDR1 and CDR2 (germline): MNHNS, SASEGT. This CDR3 contains 15 residues. V shed 1 base, J shed 3 bases, and the junction held 3 bases outside the gene matches. The CDR3 sequence: CASSEGWGGKNIQYF. For the CDR3, the DNA is TGTGCCAGCAGTGAAGGATGGGGGGGCAAAAACATTCAGTACTTC.

The chain has TRBV20-1 and TRBJ2-1; the match to TRBD2 covers 13 bases. Germline loops: CDR1 DFQATT, CDR2 SNEGSKA (reference sequence). The V and J ends lost 6 bases and 6 bases, in that order; junction bases with no gene match: 11. This CDR3 spans 16 amino acids. CDR3 sequence: CSAPGLAGKLGNEQFF. CDR3 coding DNA: TGCAGTGCACCGGGACTAGCGGGAAAATTAGGCAATGAGCAGTTCTTC.

This clonotype was picked up many times. V and J are TRBV6-1 and TRBJ2-7, with 9 bases matching TRBD2. The V and J ends lost 5 bases and 5 bases, in that order; junction bases with no gene match: 7. The CDR3 contains 14 residues. In germline, CDR1 is MNHNS, CDR2 SASEGT. The DNA for the CDR3 is TGTGCCAGCAGTAATAGCGGGAGTTTCGACGAGCAGTACTTC. This gives the protein CASSNSGSFDEQYF.

The gene calls are TRBV7-9 and TRBJ1-1, with D perhaps matching TRBD1 (6 bases). Germline lookup yields CDR1 SEHNR and CDR2 FQNEAQ (reference sequence). The CDR3 runs to 13 residues. Trimming removed 10 bases at V and 1 base at J, with 13 bases between. CDR3 region: CATLRGGNTEAFF. The DNA of the CDR3 is TGTGCCACCTTGAGGGGGGGGAACACTGAAGCTTTCTTT.

The chain recombines TRBV29-1 with TRBJ2-1; 10 nucleotides line up with TRBD2. The CDR3 spans 14 residues. From germline, CDR1 is SQVTM and CDR2 ANQGSEA. J lost 4 bases, V lost 7 bases, and 7 bases had no gene match. The DNA of the CDR3 is TGCAGCGGAAGCGGGAGGGCCAAGTACAATGAGCAGTTCTTC. Its protein product is CSGSGRAKYNEQFF.

The rearrangement uses TRBV15 and TRBJ2-1; TRBD1 aligns across 9 bases. CDR3 length: 17 amino acids. The germline V gene encodes CDR1 LNHNV and CDR2 YYDKDF (reference sequence). V shed 1 base, J shed 3 bases, and the junction held 7 bases outside the gene matches. CDR3 protein: CATSRARPGQGYNEQFF. CDR3 DNA: TGTGCCACCAGCAGAGCGAGACCGGGACAGGGCTACAATGAGCAGTTCTTC.

This clonotype has at least ten counts. The gene calls are TRBV5-1 and TRBJ2-1; D gene unclear. Germline loops: CDR1 SGHRS, CDR2 YFSETQ. The CDR3 extends over 11 amino acids. Trimming shortened V by 2 bases and J by 11 bases, and 8 bases separated the two germline ends. CDR3 protein: CASSFQQKQFF. In nucleotides, the CDR3 is TGCGCCAGCAGCTTCCAGCAGAAGCAGTTCTTC. The variable domain in full, completed from reference TRBV5-1 and TRBJ2-1, reads KAGVTQTPRYLIKTRGQQVTLSCSPISGHRSVSWYQQTPGQGLQFLFEYFSETQRNKGNFPGRFSGRQFSNSRSEMNVSTLELGDSALYLCASSFQQKQFFGPGTRLTVL.

This clonotype was seen ten or more times. The chain couples TRBV5-1 to TRBJ2-7; 8 nucleotides align to TRBD2. Germline V lookup: CDR1 SGHRS, CDR2 YFSETQ. After removal of 0 bases from V and 8 bases from J, the junction contained 4 bases not matched to a gene. There are 13 residues in the CDR3. The CDR3 nucleotides are TGCGCCAGCAGCTTGGATACTAGCGGACAGCAGTACTTC. Translation: CASSLDTSGQQYF.

The chain has TRBV28 and TRBJ2-7; tentatively, D is TRBD2 (6 bases). Germline CDR1 and CDR2: MDHEN and SYDVKM. The length of the CDR3 is 14 residues. Trimming removed 2 bases from V and 3 bases from J, with 11 bases in between. In DNA form, the CDR3 reads TGTGCCAGCAGTTTACGGGGACTCTTCTACGAGCAGTACTTC. Amino acid sequence: CASSLRGLFYEQYF.

This clonotype was detected many times. This sequence joins TRBV7-2 and TRBJ2-3, with 7 bases fitting TRBD2. Germline V lookup: CDR1 SGHTA, CDR2 FQGNSA. The CDR3 contains 15 residues. Trimming cost V 3 bases and J 4 bases; bases outside gene matches: 7. The CDR3 DNA is TGTGCCAGCAGCTTGGCGGGACGGGAGGCAGATACGCAGTATTTT. It specifies CASSLAGREADTQYF.

The chain links TRBV5-1 to TRBJ2-5; D remains ambiguous. Germline assignment: CDR1 SGHRS and CDR2 YFSETQ. The CDR3 length is 15 residues. Trimming shortened V by 0 bases and J by 1 base, and 10 bases separated the two germline ends. CDR3 DNA sequence: TGCGCCAGCAGCTTGGCCGGTCGGACCCAAGAGACCCAGTACTTC. This gives the protein CASSLAGRTQETQYF.

This clonotype was detected only a few times. The rearrangement joins TRBV7-3 to TRBJ2-3; a weak D match, TRBD1 (5 bases). The V and J ends lost 6 bases and 4 bases respectively, with 11 bases between them. Germline V gene data show CDR1 as SGHTA and CDR2 as FQGTGA. The CDR3 is 13 amino acids. CDR3 coding DNA: TGTGCCAGCAGACCAACAGGACCAGATACGCAGTATTTT. Translation gives CASRPTGPDTQYF.

This clonotype was recorded many times. V is TRBV30 and J is TRBJ1-1; D is uncertain. Germline values: CDR1 GTSNPN, CDR2 SVGIG (reference sequence). The CDR3 consists of 13 residues. Deletions cut 1 base from V and 0 bases from J, with 6 bases between. Here the CDR3 reads CAWSGVLNTEAFF. The CDR3 DNA reads TGTGCCTGGAGTGGGGTTTTGAACACTGAAGCTTTCTTT.

In this sample, this clonotype turned up many times. The gene calls are TRBV7-2 and TRBJ1-1; 7 bases fit TRBD1. CDR1 SGHTA and CDR2 FQGNSA come from the germline V gene. The CDR3 is 16 amino acids. V lost 2 bases to trimming and J lost 4 bases; unmatched junction nucleotides: 10. CDR3 sequence reads: CASSLRQGGSGTEAFF. The CDR3 DNA is TGTGCCAGCAGCTTACGACAGGGTGGAAGTGGCACTGAAGCTTTCTTT.

CDR3 loop: CASSPPGPRGYEQYF. The CDR3 DNA sequence: TGTGCCAGCAGTCCACCGGGACCCAGAGGCTACGAGCAGTACTTC. V usage is TRBV2 and J usage is TRBJ2-7, with D perhaps being TRBD1 or TRBD2 (5 bases each). V was pared by 5 bases and J by 3 bases, with 17 bases between. The V gene's germline CDR1 is SNHLY and CDR2 FYNNEI. There are 15 residues in the CDR3.

The gene calls are TRBV9 and TRBJ1-2; 12 nucleotides agree with TRBD1. Germline trimming cut 0 bases from V and 8 bases from J; bases unmatched to any gene: 5. Germline loops: CDR1 SGDLS, CDR2 YYNGEE. The CDR3 covers 15 residues. CDR3 bases: TGTGCCAGCAGCGTAGATGGGACAGGGGGCTCCGGCTACACCTTC. Amino acid sequence: CASSVDGTGGSGYTF.

There are a few counts of this clonotype. The chain joins TRBV7-3 to TRBJ2-1; no clear D gene. The CDR3 has 14 residues. Germline CDR1 SGHTA, CDR2 FQGTGA. Trimming took off 3 bases at V and 8 bases at J, with 14 bases between the two ends. The CDR3 DNA sequence: TGTGCCAGCAGCTTTGGCGCCTCATCGGATGAGCAGTTCTTC. This translates into CASSFGASSDEQFF.